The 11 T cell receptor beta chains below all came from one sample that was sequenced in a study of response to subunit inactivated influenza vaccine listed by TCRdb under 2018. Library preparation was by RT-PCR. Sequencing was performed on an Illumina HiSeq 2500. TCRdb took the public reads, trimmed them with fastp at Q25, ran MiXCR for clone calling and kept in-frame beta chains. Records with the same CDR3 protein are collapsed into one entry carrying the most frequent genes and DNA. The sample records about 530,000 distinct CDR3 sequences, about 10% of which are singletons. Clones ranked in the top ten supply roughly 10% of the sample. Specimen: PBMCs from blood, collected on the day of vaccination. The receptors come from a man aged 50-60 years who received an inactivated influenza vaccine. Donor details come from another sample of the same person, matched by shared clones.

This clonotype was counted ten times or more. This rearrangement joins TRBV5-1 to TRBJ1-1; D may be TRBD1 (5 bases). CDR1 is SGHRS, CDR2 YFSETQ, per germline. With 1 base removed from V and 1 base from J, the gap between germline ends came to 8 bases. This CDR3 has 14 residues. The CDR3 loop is CASSLRQTNTEAFF. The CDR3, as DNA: TGCGCCAGCAGCTTGAGACAGACGAACACTGAAGCTTTCTTT.

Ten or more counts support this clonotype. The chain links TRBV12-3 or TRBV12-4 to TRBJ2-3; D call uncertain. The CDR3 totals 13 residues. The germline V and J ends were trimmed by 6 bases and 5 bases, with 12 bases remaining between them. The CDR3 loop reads CASRPLEEDTQYF. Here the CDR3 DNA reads TGTGCCAGCAGGCCCCTTGAAGAAGATACGCAGTATTTT.

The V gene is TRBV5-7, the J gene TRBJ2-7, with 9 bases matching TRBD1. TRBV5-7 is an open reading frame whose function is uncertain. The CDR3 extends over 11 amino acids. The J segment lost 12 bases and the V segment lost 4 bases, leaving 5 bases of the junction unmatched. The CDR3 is CASSIPGQGYF. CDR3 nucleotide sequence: TGTGCCAGCAGCATCCCGGGACAGGGGTACTTC.

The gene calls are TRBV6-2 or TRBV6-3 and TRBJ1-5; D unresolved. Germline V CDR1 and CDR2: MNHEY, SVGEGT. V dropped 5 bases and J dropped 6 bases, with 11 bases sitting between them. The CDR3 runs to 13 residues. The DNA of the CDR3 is TGTGCCAGCAGTACAGCGGCGGGTCAGCCCCAGCATTTT. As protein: CASSTAAGQPQHF.

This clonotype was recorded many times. The CDR3 DNA is TGCGCCAGCAGCTTGGCCAGGCAAGAGACCCAGTACTTC. Protein product: CASSLARQETQYF. The V and J genes are TRBV5-1 and TRBJ2-5; no reliable D call. The CDR3 is made up of 13 amino acids. V was shortened by 0 bases and J by 2 bases, with 5 bases between the two germline ends. The germline V gene encodes CDR1 SGHRS and CDR2 YFSETQ.

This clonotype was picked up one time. The CDR3 loop is CSVAWDRVKEQYF. The CDR3 region has the DNA TGCAGCGTTGCCTGGGACAGGGTTAAGGAGCAGTACTTC. This chain links TRBV29-1 with TRBJ2-7; TRBD1 aligns across 9 bases. With V trimmed by 4 bases and J by 7 bases, 8 bases remained unmatched. This CDR3 has 13 residues. CDR1 SQVTM and CDR2 ANQGSEA come from the germline V gene.

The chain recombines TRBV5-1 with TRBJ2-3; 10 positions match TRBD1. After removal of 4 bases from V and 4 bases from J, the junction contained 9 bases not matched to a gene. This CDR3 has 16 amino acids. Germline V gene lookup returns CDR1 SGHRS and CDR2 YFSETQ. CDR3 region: CASSGNSGTGADTQYF. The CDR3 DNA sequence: TGCGCCAGCAGCGGAAACTCCGGGACAGGGGCAGATACGCAGTATTTT.

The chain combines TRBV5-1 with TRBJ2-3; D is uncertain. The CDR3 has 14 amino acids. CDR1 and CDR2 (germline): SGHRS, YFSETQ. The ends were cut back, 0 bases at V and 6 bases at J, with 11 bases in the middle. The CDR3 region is CASSLVQIGDTQYF. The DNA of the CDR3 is TGCGCCAGCAGCTTGGTACAAATCGGGGATACGCAGTATTTT.

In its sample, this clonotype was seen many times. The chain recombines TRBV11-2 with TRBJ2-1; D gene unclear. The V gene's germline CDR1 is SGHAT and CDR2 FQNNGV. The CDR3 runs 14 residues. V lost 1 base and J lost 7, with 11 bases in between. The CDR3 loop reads CASSLGAETNEQFF. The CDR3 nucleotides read TGTGCCAGCAGCTTAGGTGCGGAGACAAATGAGCAGTTCTTC. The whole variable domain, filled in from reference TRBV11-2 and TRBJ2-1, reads EAGVAQSPRYKIIEKRQSVAFWCNPISGHATLYWYQQILGQGPKLLIQFQNNGVVDDSQLPKDRFSAERLKGVDSTLKIQPAKLEDSAVYLCASSLGAETNEQFFGPGTRLTVL.

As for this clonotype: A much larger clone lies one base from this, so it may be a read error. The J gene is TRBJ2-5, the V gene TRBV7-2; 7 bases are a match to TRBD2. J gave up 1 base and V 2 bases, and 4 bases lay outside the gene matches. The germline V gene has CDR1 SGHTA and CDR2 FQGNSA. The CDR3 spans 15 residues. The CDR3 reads CTSSLPGGPQETQYF. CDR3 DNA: TGTACCAGCAGCTTACCGGGAGGTCCCCAAGAGACCCAGTACTTC.

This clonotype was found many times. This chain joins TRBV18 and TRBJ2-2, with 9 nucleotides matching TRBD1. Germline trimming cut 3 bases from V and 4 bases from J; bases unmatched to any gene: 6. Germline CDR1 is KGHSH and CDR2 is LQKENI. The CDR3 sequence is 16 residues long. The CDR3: CASSPAGTGITGELFF. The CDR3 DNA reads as TGTGCCAGCTCACCCGCCGGGACAGGGATCACCGGGGAGCTGTTTTTT.